The 5 T cell receptor beta chains in this list originate from one sample, sequenced in a study of human T cells and chemical hapten exposure. Via MiXCR, TCRdb re-called the RACE reads, giving one row per CDR3 protein. Of approximately 260,000 distinct CDR3 sequences listed, around 7% are singletons. The sample's time point: pre-sensitization, week 0. Treatment indicated: therapeutic diphenylcyclopropenone sensitization with weekly scalp DPC. The sequences come from whole blood, collected in connection with sensitization to the hapten diphenylcyclopropenone (DPC). These receptors originate from a man aged 18-30 years with alopecia areata. Some clones in this sample may be carry-over from other donors' samples.

This clonotype turned up a few times. The CDR3 coding sequence is TGTGCCACCGGAGACAGAAAATACAATGAGCAGTTCTTC. Amino acids: CATGDRKYNEQFF. This rearrangement joins TRBV24-1 to TRBJ2-1; D is possibly TRBD1 (5 bases). There are 13 residues in the CDR3. V lost 9 bases, J lost 4 bases, and 12 bases lay in between. CDR1 is KGHDR and CDR2 is SFDVKD in the germline V gene.

This chain joins TRBV5-1 and TRBJ2-4; D might be TRBD1 (6 bases). The V end lost 1 base, the J end lost 8 bases, and 13 bases lay between the germline ends. The V gene's germline CDR1 is SGHRS and CDR2 YFSETQ. The CDR3 is 14 amino acids. CDR3 in DNA: TGCGCCAGCAGCTTGAACAGGGTCAGGGACATTCAGTACTTC. Translated: CASSLNRVRDIQYF.

This sequence joins TRBV25-1 and TRBJ1-5; possible D gene TRBD1, 5 bases. CDR1 and CDR2 from the germline V gene are MGHDK and SYGVNS. This CDR3 has 14 residues. Deletions cut 8 bases from V and 7 bases from J, with 18 bases between. DNA for the CDR3: TGTGCCAGCGGCCGGATGGGGGTCGAGCAGCCCCAGCATTTT. Translating it yields CASGRMGVEQPQHF.

This clonotype appeared a few times. This sequence joins TRBV3-1 and TRBJ1-1; no definite D call. CDR1 and CDR2 (germline): LGHDT, YNNKEL (reference sequence). The CDR3 has 13 amino acids. Trimming took off 4 bases at V and 0 bases at J, with 6 bases between the two ends. The CDR3 bases are TGTGCCAGCAGCCCGCGAATGAACACTGAAGCTTTCTTT. Protein: CASSPRMNTEAFF.

This clonotype has at least ten counts. This chain connects TRBV6-2 or TRBV6-3 to TRBJ1-2; possible D gene TRBD1, 6 bases. The CDR3 has 13 amino acids. V lost 4 bases and J lost 5, with 11 bases in between. Germline V CDR1 and CDR2: MNHEY, SVGEGT. This CDR3 reads CASSSGQSYGYTF. CDR3 DNA sequence: TGTGCCAGCAGTTCCGGACAGTCGTATGGCTACACCTTC.